This passage covers 6 T cell receptor beta chains from one sample sequenced in a study of CD8 T cells in ankylosing spondylitis. Each CDR3 protein gets one entry after TCRdb re-called the 5' RACE reads with MiXCR. Counted here are 150,000 or so distinct CDR3 sequences, roughly a third occurring once; the ten biggest clones make up around 6%. The sample comprised synovial fluid, either unsorted or a sorted T cell fraction (not recorded which). The origin of the receptors is a male donor with ankylosing spondylitis.

This clonotype was found a few times. This chain connects TRBV12-3 or TRBV12-4 to TRBJ1-5; no clear D. This CDR3 contains 12 residues. The V end lost 6 bases, the J end lost 4 bases, and 7 bases lay between the germline ends. The CDR3 DNA reads as TGTGCCAGCAGCCAAACTAATCAGCCCCAGCATTTT. Translating it yields CASSQTNQPQHF.

This clonotype was counted many times. The V gene is TRBV4-3, the J gene TRBJ1-1; 8 nucleotides agree with TRBD1. Germline trimming cut 5 bases from V and 4 bases from J; bases unmatched to any gene: 6. CDR3 length equals 14 residues. Germline CDR1 LGHNA, CDR2 YSLEER. The CDR3 DNA reads as TGCGCCAGCAGCGCCAGGGGGCGAGGCACTGAAGCTTTCTTT. It codes for CASSARGRGTEAFF.

This clonotype was counted a few times. The genes are TRBV9 and TRBJ2-3; D perhaps matches TRBD2 (5 bases). This CDR3 contains 13 residues. Germline V gene sequence: CDR1 SGDLS, CDR2 YYNGEE. V lost 1 base, J lost 6 bases, and 9 bases lay in between. The CDR3 loop is CASSVQPGDTQYF. The CDR3 DNA reads as TGTGCCAGCAGCGTACAGCCGGGGGATACGCAGTATTTT.

This chain links TRBV18 with TRBJ2-6, with D unresolved. This CDR3 has 18 amino acids. Germline V gene sequence: CDR1 KGHSH, CDR2 LQKENI. The V and J ends lost 2 bases and 0 bases respectively, with 14 bases between them. The DNA of the CDR3 is TGTGCCAGCTCACCATTTTCACCAATGGACTCTGGGGCCAACGTCCTGACTTTC. Protein sequence: CASSPFSPMDSGANVLTF.

This clonotype was seen ten or more times. J is TRBJ1-1 and V is TRBV12-3 or TRBV12-4; possibly TRBD1 for D (5 bases). The germline V and J ends were trimmed by 6 bases and 4 bases, with 15 bases remaining between them. CDR3 length: 14 residues. The CDR3 nucleotides are TGTGCCAGCAGCCAGGGAGAGCGGGGCACTGAAGCTTTCTTT. Amino acids: CASSQGERGTEAFF.

This clonotype was seen ten or more times. The chain couples TRBV28 to TRBJ2-7; D is possibly TRBD1 or TRBD2 (6 bases each). V lost 2 bases and J lost 3, with 20 bases in between. CDR3 length: 17 residues. CDR1 is MDHEN, CDR2 SYDVKM, per germline. The CDR3 DNA follows: TGTGCCAGCAGTTTACCCGGGACGACCGGGGGCTACTACGAGCAGTACTTC. This gives the protein CASSLPGTTGGYYEQYF.